A selection of T cell receptor beta chains follows, all from one sample in a study of T cells in Graves' hyperthyroidism and ophthalmopathy. TCRdb re-derived calls from the multiplex PCR reads in MiXCR, one entry per CDR3 protein. The table shows 480,000 or so distinct CDR3 sequences, with over 45% occurring only once. Sequenced input: peripheral blood or thyroid tissue (not recorded which). The receptors were gathered from an adult woman with Graves' disease, either hyperthyroidism or ophthalmopathy (not recorded which). The CDR3 runs from the conserved cysteine through the conserved F or W. Each record gives: D gene, V gene, J gene, clone size, CDR3 protein, CDR3 DNA. A D gene is named only where the DNA matches it firmly. Not every row has a clone size; where given, it reads once, few, many or a size class.

.	TRBV7-3	TRBJ1-1	.	CASSFTGNTGAFF	TGTGCCAGCAGCTTTACGGGGAACACTGGAGCTTTCTTT
TRBD1	TRBV5-1	TRBJ2-2	.	CASSFGTGTPGELFF	TGCGCCAGCAGCTTCGGGACAGGGACTCCCGGGGAGCTGTTTTTT
.	TRBV2	TRBJ2-6	.	CASSETFRSGANVLTF	TGTGCCAGCAGTGAAACTTTCAGGTCTGGGGCCAACGTCCTGACTTTC
TRBD1	TRBV29-1	TRBJ2-5	.	CSVRGQGAGETQYF	TGCAGCGTTCGAGGACAGGGGGCAGGAGAGACCCAGTACTTC
TRBD1	TRBV7-3	TRBJ2-7	.	CASRRDRGRTYEQCF	TGCGCCAGCAGGCGGGACAGGGGACGAACCTACGAGCAGTGCTTC
TRBD1	TRBV3-1	TRBJ1-1	few	CASSLQGYNTEAFF	TGTGCCAGCAGCTTACAGGGGTACAACACTGAAGCTTTCTTT
.	TRBV7-2	TRBJ1-6	.	CASSPPSGFGSPLHF	TGTGCCAGCAGCCCCCCTTCGGGGTTCGGCTCACCCCTCCACTTT
TRBD1	TRBV29-1	TRBJ1-4	.	CSVERGQDEKLFF	TGCAGCGTTGAGAGGGGGCAGGATGAAAAACTGTTTTTT
TRBD1	TRBV20-1	TRBJ1-2	many	CSATSDRGLRGYTF	TGCAGTGCTACCTCCGACAGGGGGCTACGAGGCTACACCTTC
.	TRBV29-1	TRBJ1-1	few	CSVRTMKMNTEAFF	TGCAGCGTGCGGACGATGAAGATGAACACTGAAGCTTTCTTT
TRBD2	TRBV15	TRBJ2-1	.	CATSRGGSGGLNEQFF	TGTGCCACCAGCAGAGGAGGTAGCGGGGGCCTAAATGAGCAGTTCTTC
.	TRBV28	TRBJ2-7	.	CASIPNQGLSYEQYF	TGTGCCAGCATCCCCAATCAGGGGTTGTCCTACGAGCAGTACTTC
TRBD1	TRBV29-1	TRBJ1-2	.	CSADRGVKTYGYTF	TGCAGCGCGGACAGGGGGGTAAAAACTTATGGCTACACCTTC
.	TRBV29-1	TRBJ1-3	few	CSGQVGSGNTIYF	TGCAGCGGACAAGTCGGCTCTGGAAACACCATATATTTT
TRBD1	TRBV10-3	TRBJ2-7	many	CAISDKTGTGSSYEQYF	TGTGCCATCAGCGACAAAACCGGGACAGGGAGCTCCTACGAGCAGTACTTC